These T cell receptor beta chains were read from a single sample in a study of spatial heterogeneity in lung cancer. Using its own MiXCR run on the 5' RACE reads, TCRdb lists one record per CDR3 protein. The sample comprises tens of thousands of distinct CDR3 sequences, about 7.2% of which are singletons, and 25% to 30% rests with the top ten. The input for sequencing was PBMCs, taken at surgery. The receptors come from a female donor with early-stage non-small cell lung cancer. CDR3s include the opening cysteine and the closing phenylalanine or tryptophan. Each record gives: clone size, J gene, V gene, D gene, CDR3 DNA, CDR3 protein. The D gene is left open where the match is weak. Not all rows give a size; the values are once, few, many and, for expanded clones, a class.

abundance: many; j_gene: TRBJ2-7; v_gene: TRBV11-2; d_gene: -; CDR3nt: TGTGCCAGCAGCTTAGCCGGGGACTACGAGCAGTACTTC; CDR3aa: CASSLAGDYEQYF
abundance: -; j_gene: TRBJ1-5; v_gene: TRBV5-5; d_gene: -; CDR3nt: TGTGCCAGCAGCTTGTCAGCTTTTCGAGGGAATCAGCCCCAGCATTTT; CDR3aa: CASSLSAFRGNQPQHF
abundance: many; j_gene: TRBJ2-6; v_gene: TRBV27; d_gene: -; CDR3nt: TGTGCCAGCAGTTCCGGACAGACTGGGGCCAACGTCCTGACTTTC; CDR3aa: CASSSGQTGANVLTF
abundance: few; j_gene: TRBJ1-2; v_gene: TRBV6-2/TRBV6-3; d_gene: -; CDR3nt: TGTGCCAGCAGTGTGGGGATCATGGATGGCTACACCTTC; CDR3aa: CASSVGIMDGYTF
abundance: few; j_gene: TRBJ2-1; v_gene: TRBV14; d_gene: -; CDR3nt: TGTGCCAGCAGCCACGATTCGGCAGAGCAGTTCTTC; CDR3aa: CASSHDSAEQFF
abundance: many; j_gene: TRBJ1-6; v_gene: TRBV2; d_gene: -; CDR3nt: TGTGCCAGCAGTGCCGGGCAGGGGTACTCACCCCTCCACTTT; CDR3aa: CASSAGQGYSPLHF
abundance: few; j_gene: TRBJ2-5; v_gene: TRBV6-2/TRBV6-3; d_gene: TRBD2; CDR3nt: TGTGCCAGCAGTTACGCCTTAGCGGGGTTGTCGGAGACCCAGTACTTC; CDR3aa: CASSYALAGLSETQYF
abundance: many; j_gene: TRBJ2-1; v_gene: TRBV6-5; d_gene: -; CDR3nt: TGTGCCAGCTGCTCTTGGGACTCCTACAATGAGCAGTTCTTC; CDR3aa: CASCSWDSYNEQFF
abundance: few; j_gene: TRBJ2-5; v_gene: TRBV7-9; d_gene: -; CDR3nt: TGTGCCAGCGGAGAGGGTGGGGGTGAGACCCAGTACTTC; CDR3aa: CASGEGGGETQYF
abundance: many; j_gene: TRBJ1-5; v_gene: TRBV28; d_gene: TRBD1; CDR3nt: TGTGCCAGCAGTCCTGACAGGGGACACCGTCAGCCCCAGCATTTT; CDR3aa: CASSPDRGHRQPQHF
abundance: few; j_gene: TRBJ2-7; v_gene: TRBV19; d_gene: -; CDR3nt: TGTGCCAGTAGTATAAGTGGCAGGAGCTCCTACGAGCAGTACTTC; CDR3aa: CASSISGRSSYEQYF
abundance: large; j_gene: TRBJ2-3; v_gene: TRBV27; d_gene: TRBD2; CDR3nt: TGTGCCAGCAGCCGAGCTGTGGAGCGAGGCGGGAGTGGCGCAGATACGCAGTATTTT; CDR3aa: CASSRAVERGGSGADTQYF
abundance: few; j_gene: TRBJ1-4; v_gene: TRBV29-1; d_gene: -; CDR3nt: TGCAGCGTCGAGAGTTGGGGGGTAGTGTTTTTT; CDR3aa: CSVESWGVVFF
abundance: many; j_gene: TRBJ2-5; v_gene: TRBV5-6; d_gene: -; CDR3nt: TGTGCCAGCAGCCTCCCACTAGGCAGGGGGGAAGAGACCCAGTACTTC; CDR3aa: CASSLPLGRGEETQYF
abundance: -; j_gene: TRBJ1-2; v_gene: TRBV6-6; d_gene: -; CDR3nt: TGTGCCAGCAGTTACGACCGTAGCTATGGCTACACCTTC; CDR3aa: CASSYDRSYGYTF
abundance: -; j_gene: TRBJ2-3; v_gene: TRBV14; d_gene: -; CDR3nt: TGTGCCAGCAGCCAAGATGCACAAACCACAGATACGCAGTATTTT; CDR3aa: CASSQDAQTTDTQYF
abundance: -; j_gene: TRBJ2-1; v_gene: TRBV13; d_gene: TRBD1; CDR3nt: TGTGCCAGCGGGCTTTACCGGGACAGGGTTGGGCAGCAGTTCTTC; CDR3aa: CASGLYRDRVGQQFF
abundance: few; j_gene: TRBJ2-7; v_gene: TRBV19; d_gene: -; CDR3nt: TGTGCCAGTAGCCCAGTAAAGCGGACATCCTTGGGCGAGCAGTACTTC; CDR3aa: CASSPVKRTSLGEQYF
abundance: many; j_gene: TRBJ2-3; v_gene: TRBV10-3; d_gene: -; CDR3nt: TGTGCCATCAGTGAGTCGACGGGATCGGATACGCAGTATTTT; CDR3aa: CAISESTGSDTQYF
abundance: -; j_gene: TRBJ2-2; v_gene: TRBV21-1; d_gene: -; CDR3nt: TGTGCCAGCAGCAAAGACTACAGGCTCGGCACCGGGGAGCTGTTTTTT; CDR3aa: CASSKDYRLGTGELFF
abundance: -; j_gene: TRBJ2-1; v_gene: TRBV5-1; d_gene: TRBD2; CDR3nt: TGCGCCAGCAGCTTGGTAAGCGGGGGGGCCATCAATGAGCAGTTCTTC; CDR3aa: CASSLVSGGAINEQFF
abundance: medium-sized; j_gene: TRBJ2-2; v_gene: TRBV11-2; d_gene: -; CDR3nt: TGTGCCAGCAGCTTAGATCCTGCGAGGGAGCTGTTTTTT; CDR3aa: CASSLDPARELFF
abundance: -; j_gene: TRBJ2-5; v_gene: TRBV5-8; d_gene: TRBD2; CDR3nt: TGTGCCAGCAGCTTGGGGGAGGGTTTGGAGACCCAGTACTTC; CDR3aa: CASSLGEGLETQYF
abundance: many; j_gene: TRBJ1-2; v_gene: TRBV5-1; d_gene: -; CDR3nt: TGCGCCAGCAGCTTGTGGGGAGCCGACTATGGCTACACCTTC; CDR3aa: CASSLWGADYGYTF
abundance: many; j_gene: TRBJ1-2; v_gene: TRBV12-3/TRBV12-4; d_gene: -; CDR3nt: TGTGCCAGCAGAACCGAAGGGGCCCATTCGAAAAATGGCTACACCTTC; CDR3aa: CASRTEGAHSKNGYTF
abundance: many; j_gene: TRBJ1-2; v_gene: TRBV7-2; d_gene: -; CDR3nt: TGTGCCAGCAGTTCCGCCCCAGGGGCGCTGGGCTATGGCTACACCTTC; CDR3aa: CASSSAPGALGYGYTF
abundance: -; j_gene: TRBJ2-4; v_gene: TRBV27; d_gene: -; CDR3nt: TGTGCCAGCAGCCCCTACTCAGGAACCCTAGCCAAAAACATTCAGTACTTC; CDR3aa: CASSPYSGTLAKNIQYF
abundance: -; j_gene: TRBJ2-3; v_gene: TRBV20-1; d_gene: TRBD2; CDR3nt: TGCAGTGCTAGCCGGACTAGCGCAGATACGCAGTATTTT; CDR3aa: CSASRTSADTQYF
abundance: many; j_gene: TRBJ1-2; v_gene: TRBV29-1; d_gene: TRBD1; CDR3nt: TGCAGCGTAGACAGGGCGCGTGGCTACACCTTC; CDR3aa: CSVDRARGYTF
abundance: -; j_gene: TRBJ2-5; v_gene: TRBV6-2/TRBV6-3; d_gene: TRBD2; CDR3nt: TGTGCCAGCAGTTACTGGGGTAGCGGGTTCGAGCAAGAGACCCAGTACTTC; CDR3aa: CASSYWGSGFEQETQYF
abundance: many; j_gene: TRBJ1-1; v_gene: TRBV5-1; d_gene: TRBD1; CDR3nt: TGCGCCAGCACAACCCAGGGGGGCACTGAAGCTTTCTTT; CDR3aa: CASTTQGGTEAFF
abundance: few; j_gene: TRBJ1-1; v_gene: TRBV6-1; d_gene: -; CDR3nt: TGTGCCAGCAGGAGGGTAATCATGAACACTGAAGCTTTCTTT; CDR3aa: CASRRVIMNTEAFF
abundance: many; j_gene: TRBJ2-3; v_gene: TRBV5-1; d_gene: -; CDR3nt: TGCGCCAGCAGCGTACGCCAGGGGCGAGGGGCGGATACGCAGTATTTT; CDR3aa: CASSVRQGRGADTQYF
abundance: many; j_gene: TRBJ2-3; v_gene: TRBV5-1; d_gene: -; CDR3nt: TGCGCCAGCAGCTTGGGAGACCTGGTTGATACGCAGTATTTT; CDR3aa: CASSLGDLVDTQYF
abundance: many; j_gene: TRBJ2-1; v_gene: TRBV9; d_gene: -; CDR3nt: TGTGCCAGCAGCCCGCCCCCGGGGAGTAATGAGCAGTTCTTC; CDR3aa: CASSPPPGSNEQFF
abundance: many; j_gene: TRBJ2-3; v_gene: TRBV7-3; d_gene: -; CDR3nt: TGTGCCAGCAGCAACCTGGGCGTCGGCACAGATACGCAGTATTTT; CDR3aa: CASSNLGVGTDTQYF